This T cell receptor (beta chain) was identified in a study of blood T cell repertoires in COVID-19. The CDR3 length is 14 residues. Germline values: CDR1 SQVTM, CDR2 ANQGSEA. Trimming removed 3 bases from V and 0 bases from J, with 9 bases in between. The table came from immunoSEQ multiplex PCR; TCRdb's copy has only in-frame clones and leaves some out. The sample includes about 220,000 clones, about 88% seen only once; the top ten take under 3.5%. This clonotype was obtained from a man aged 50-59 years who had recovered from COVID-19. Sequencing input: peripheral blood. V gene TRBV29-1 combines with J gene TRBJ2-1; D uncertain. The CDR3 nucleotides are TGCAGCGTTGAGCCTAAGTACTCCTACAATGAGCAGTTCTTC. Amino acid sequence: CSVEPKYSYNEQFF.